These 20 T cell receptor beta chains originate from one sample sequenced in a study of cytomegalovirus exposure and HLA in healthy donors. 13 Jbeta primers and 60 Vbeta primers were used for the PCR. Clones were read by immunoSEQ multiplex PCR, and TCRdb kept only the in-frame ones, dropping some. The repertoire has more than 90,000 clones, 74% of them found once; the top ten carry around a tenth. Sequencing was performed on PBMCs. These receptors were taken from a woman in her fifties or sixties in good health and CMV-seropositive.

The chain carries TRBV7-9 and TRBJ2-2, with D possibly being TRBD1 (6 bases). From germline, CDR1 is SEHNR and CDR2 FQNEAQ (reference sequence). The V end lost 5 bases, the J end lost 4 bases, and 20 bases lay between the germline ends. The CDR3 loop spans 17 amino acids. CDR3 nucleotide sequence: TGTGCCAGCAGCCGCACCCGGGACACCGCCGGCACCGGGGAGCTGTTTTTT. As protein: CASSRTRDTAGTGELFF.

The chain couples TRBV30 to TRBJ2-2, with D possibly matching TRBD1 (5 bases). There are 14 residues in the CDR3. Germline V gene lookup returns CDR1 GTSNPN and CDR2 SVGIG (reference sequence). The V end lost 6 bases, the J end lost 0 bases, and 11 bases lay between the germline ends. The CDR3 sequence is CACPDRANTGELFF. The CDR3, as DNA: TGTGCCTGCCCTGACAGAGCGAACACCGGGGAGCTGTTTTTT.

This sequence joins TRBV11-3 and TRBJ1-1, with D unclear. V lost 2 bases to trimming and J lost 4 bases, with 11 bases between them. CDR3 size: 14 residues. Per the germline V gene, CDR1 is SGHNT and CDR2 is YENEEA. The CDR3 coding sequence is TGTGCCAGCAGCTTATTCGCTGATAGCACTGAAGCTTTCTTT. Protein: CASSLFADSTEAFF.

This clone was counted a few times. The chain recombines TRBV10-1 with TRBJ1-1; 7 nucleotides match TRBD1. This CDR3 spans 17 amino acids. The ends lost 6 bases at V and 7 bases at J; junction bases unmatched: 20. The V gene's germline CDR1 is WNHNN and CDR2 SYGVQD (reference sequence). The CDR3 loop reads CASSRGVDGRQKGEAFF. The CDR3 bases are TGCGCCAGCAGCAGGGGGGTCGATGGCAGGCAAAAAGGTGAAGCTTTCTTT.

This clone showed up just a few times. The chain carries TRBV6-6 and TRBJ2-7; 7 bases align to TRBD1. Trimming removed 5 bases from V and 0 bases from J; junction bases left unmatched: 7. The CDR3 sequence is 15 residues long. Germline assignment: CDR1 MNHNY and CDR2 SVGAGI (reference sequence). CDR3 bases: TGTGCCAGCAGTGACCAACAGGGGACCTCCTACGAGCAGTACTTC. Its translation: CASSDQQGTSYEQYF.

J is TRBJ1-1 and V is TRBV4-3, with TRBD1 identical over 8 bases. Germline values: CDR1 LGHNA, CDR2 YSLEER. The CDR3 loop spans 16 amino acids. The V gene end was trimmed by 1 base and the J gene end by 4 bases; junction bases not matched to a gene: 8. CDR3 DNA sequence: TGCGCCAGCAGCCAAGCACCACAGGGGGTCGCCACTGAAGCTTTCTTT. Its translation is CASSQAPQGVATEAFF.

The chain recombines TRBV7-9 with TRBJ1-1; D may be TRBD1 (5 bases). Germline values: CDR1 SEHNR, CDR2 FQNEAQ (reference sequence). V was shortened by 1 base and J by 3 bases, with 18 bases between the two germline ends. The CDR3 sequence is 17 residues long. The CDR3 DNA reads TGTGCCAGCAGCTTAGGTATATCTACCGGCAGGGACACTGAAGCTTTCTTT. Protein product: CASSLGISTGRDTEAFF.

In this sample, this clone turned up once. The genes are TRBV9 and TRBJ2-1; maybe TRBD2 (5 bases). The CDR3 length is 14 residues. V was shortened by 5 bases and J by 8 bases, with 17 bases between the two germline ends. Germline V gene data show CDR1 as SGDLS and CDR2 as YYNGEE. CDR3 DNA: TGTGCCAGCAGTGCCTCGGGGAAGTTGGATGAGCAGTTCTTC. This gives the protein CASSASGKLDEQFF.

The V and J genes are TRBV6-5 and TRBJ1-5; 7 nucleotides align to TRBD1. Trimming removed 6 bases from V and 11 bases from J; junction bases left unmatched: 13. Germline V gene sequence: CDR1 MNHEY, CDR2 SVGAGI. This CDR3 is built from 14 residues. The chain's CDR3 is CASSSTGLGQAQHF. The CDR3 DNA sequence: TGTGCCAGCAGCTCGACAGGGTTGGGCCAGGCCCAGCATTTT.

This chain connects TRBV7-2 to TRBJ2-7; the match to TRBD1 covers 7 bases. The CDR3 extends over 15 amino acids. The germline gives CDR1 SGHTA, CDR2 FQGNSA. With 0 bases clipped from V and 6 bases from J, the junction kept 8 bases outside the gene matches. The CDR3 spells CASSLAGQSLSEQYF. The CDR3 DNA sequence: TGTGCCAGCAGCTTAGCGGGACAGTCCCTAAGCGAGCAGTACTTC.

This clone was seen more than once but under ten times. This CDR3 is CASSFSGIAEEQYF. For the CDR3, the DNA is TGTGCCAGCAGCTTCTCCGGGATAGCTGAAGAGCAGTACTTC. The gene calls are TRBV7-9 and TRBJ2-7, with TRBD2 as a possible D gene (5 bases). Trimming stripped 3 bases from V and 7 bases from J, with 16 bases between. In germline, CDR1 is SEHNR, CDR2 FQNEAQ (reference sequence). The CDR3 is made up of 14 amino acids. The full variable domain, with the rest looked up from reference TRBV7-9 and TRBJ2-7, is DTGVSQNPRHKITKRGQNVTFRCDPISEHNRLYWYRQTLGQGPEFLTYFQNEAQLEKSRLLSDRFSAERPKGSFSTLEIQRTEQGDSAMYLCASSFSGIAEEQYFGPGTRLTVT.

As for this clone: The sample holds other DNA sequences that translate to the same CDR3. The gene calls are TRBV5-6 and TRBJ1-1, with D uncertain. This CDR3 has 14 amino acids. Between the trimmed V and J ends, which lost 0 bases and 0 bases, there was a span of 6 bases. Per the germline V gene, CDR1 is SGHDT and CDR2 is YYEEEE. Here the CDR3 reads CASSLGTVNTEAFF. As DNA, the CDR3 is TGTGCCAGCAGCTTGGGCACTGTGAACACTGAAGCTTTCTTT.

The table lists this clone with a count of one. This chain links TRBV19 with TRBJ1-4; no reliable D call. CDR1 is LNHDA and CDR2 is SQIVND in the germline V gene (reference sequence). This CDR3 comprises 15 residues. Trimming took off 5 bases at V and 0 bases at J, with 10 bases between the two ends. The CDR3 protein is CASSAQDATNEKLFF. The CDR3 DNA follows: TGTGCCAGTAGTGCCCAGGATGCAACTAATGAAAAACTGTTTTTT.

The chain carries TRBV18 and TRBJ2-1; TRBD2 aligns across 10 bases. The length of the CDR3 is 17 residues. The J segment lost 1 base and the V segment lost 4 bases, leaving 7 bases of the junction unmatched. Looked up from germline, CDR1 is KGHSH and CDR2 is LQKENI. CDR3 in DNA: TGTGCCAGCTCACGGACTGGACTAGCGGCTTCCTACAATGAGCAGTTCTTC. This translates into CASSRTGLAASYNEQFF.

V usage is TRBV7-8 and J usage is TRBJ1-3; TRBD1 matches at 7 bases. The J segment lost 1 base and the V segment lost 4 bases, leaving 4 bases of the junction unmatched. Germline V gene lookup returns CDR1 SGHVS and CDR2 FQNEAQ. The CDR3 extends over 15 amino acids. The CDR3 coding sequence is TGTGCCAGCAGCTCGGGACAGCTTTCTGGAAACACCATATATTTT. Its protein is CASSSGQLSGNTIYF.

The V and J genes are TRBV19 and TRBJ1-1; 9 bases agree with TRBD1. Germline V gene lookup returns CDR1 LNHDA and CDR2 SQIVND (reference sequence). This CDR3 has 17 residues. V dropped 6 bases and J dropped 6; count of bases not matched to a gene: 17. This CDR3 is CASRIPVTEGQGPEAFF. CDR3 in DNA: TGTGCCAGTAGGATTCCCGTCACTGAAGGACAGGGGCCTGAAGCTTTCTTT.

The chain has TRBV5-1 and TRBJ2-3; D might be TRBD1 (6 bases). CDR1 is SGHRS and CDR2 is YFSETQ in the germline V gene. Trimming cost V 0 bases and J 2 bases, with 7 bases left between them. This CDR3 is 14 amino acids long. The CDR3 sequence is CASSLGGHTDTQYF. DNA of the CDR3: TGCGCCAGCAGCTTGGGGGGACACACAGATACGCAGTATTTT.

This chain connects TRBV6-6 to TRBJ1-2; possibly TRBD1 for D (6 bases). CDR1 is MNHNY and CDR2 is SVGAGI in the germline V gene (reference sequence). V gave up 0 bases and J gave up 4 bases, with 15 bases separating them. The CDR3 is made up of 16 amino acids. The CDR3 bases are TGTGCCAGCAGTTACTCGTCACAGGGAAGGGGCTATGGCTACACCTTC. Protein: CASSYSSQGRGYGYTF.

The chain uses TRBV4-1 and TRBJ1-2; the D is unclear. The CDR3 sequence is 15 residues long. V was pared by 2 bases and J by 4 bases, with 14 bases between. Germline values: CDR1 MGHRA, CDR2 YSYEKL. CDR3: CASSQPPLGVYGYTF. The CDR3 DNA reads TGCGCCAGCAGCCAACCGCCATTAGGAGTCTATGGCTACACCTTC.

Only one count was recorded for this clone. This chain links TRBV7-9 with TRBJ1-2; 8 nucleotides match TRBD1. CDR1 and CDR2 (germline): SEHNR, FQNEAQ (reference sequence). CDR3 length equals 13 residues. The junction had 7 bases not matched to a gene; V was cut back by 5 bases and J by 8 bases. The CDR3 here is CASSPGQEAGYTF. CDR3 DNA: TGTGCCAGCAGCCCGGGACAGGAGGCAGGCTACACCTTC. Looking up the rest from reference TRBV7-9 and TRBJ1-2 gives the full variable domain: DTGVSQNPRHKITKRGQNVTFRCDPISEHNRLYWYRQTLGQGPEFLTYFQNEAQLEKSRLLSDRFSAERPKGSFSTLEIQRTEQGDSAMYLCASSPGQEAGYTFGSGTRLTVV.